This TCR beta chain appears in the sequencing data of a study of CD8+CD57+ T cells in acquired aplastic anemia. The germline gives CDR1 SGHKS, CDR2 YYEKEE (reference sequence). The CDR3 extends over 14 amino acids. V shed 3 bases and J shed 4 bases, with 14 bases lying between them. Using genomic DNA as the template, TCR beta VDJ and CDR3 profiling was carried out. TCRdb redid the calling of the reads with MiXCR, one entry per CDR3 protein. Of 95,000 to 120,000 distinct CDR3 sequences in the sample, approximately 49% were seen once. V gene TRBV5-5 combines with J gene TRBJ2-7; TRBD1 is a possible D gene (6 bases). Material for sequencing was sorted CD4+, CD8+, or CD8+CD57+ T cells (not recorded which) from PBMCs. The receptor was derived from a human donor in good health, serving as a control. Written as DNA, the CDR3 is TGTGCCAGCAGCTCCTCACAGGGTGGATACGAGCAGTACTTC. Protein sequence: CASSSSQGGYEQYF. Using reference TRBV5-5 and TRBJ2-7 for the parts outside the CDR3, the full variable domain is DAGVTQSPTHLIKTRGQQVTLRCSPISGHKSVSWYQQVLGQGPQFIFQYYEKEERGRGNFPDRFSARQFPNYSSELNVNALLLGDSALYLCASSSSQGGYEQYFGPGTRLTVT.